This is a list of T cell receptor beta chains from one sample in a study of breast tumors, draining lymph nodes, adjacent tissues. TCRdb processed the multiplex PCR reads anew with MiXCR; each CDR3 protein has one entry. The data contain roughly 110,000 distinct CDR3 sequences, around 30% of them singletons. The sample taken for sequencing was axillary lymph node tissue. These receptors were collected from a female donor with breast cancer. Some clones in this sample may be carry-over from other donors' samples. Both conserved end residues are part of each CDR3. The D gene is left open where the match is weak. The listing skips clone size in some rows; elsewhere it reads once, few, many or a size class.

J	D	V	size	DNA	CDR3
TRBJ1-1	-	TRBV9	many	TGTGCCAGCAGCGTACGAGAGGGGAAGGACACTGAAGCTTTCTTT	CASSVREGKDTEAFF
TRBJ2-1	TRBD1	TRBV3-1	-	TGTGCCAGCAGCCAAGAAGGGACAGGCTTCTACAATGAGCAGCTCTTC	CASSQEGTGFYNEQLF
TRBJ2-1	-	TRBV28	-	TGTGCCAGCAGTTTATTAGGCAGGGGATCTAGCAATGAGCAGTTCTTC	CASSLLGRGSSNEQFF
TRBJ2-7	TRBD1	TRBV2	many	TGTGCCAGCAGCAGGGACAGGGGAACGTTCGAGCAGTACTTC	CASSRDRGTFEQYF
TRBJ1-6	TRBD1	TRBV7-9	-	TGTGCCAGCAGCACACAGGGGGAGGATTCACCCCTCCACTTT	CASSTQGEDSPLHF
TRBJ2-2	-	TRBV14	many	TGTGCCAGCAGCCAAGATCCCCCCGCGAACACCGGGGAGCTGTTTTTT	CASSQDPPANTGELFF
TRBJ1-2	TRBD1	TRBV7-9	many	TGTGCCAGCAGCTCGGGACAGGGGGCTGACTATGGCTACACCTTC	CASSSGQGADYGYTF
TRBJ2-1	TRBD2	TRBV28	few	TGTGCCAGCAGTTTAGTGGGACTAGCGGCCTTAGGTGAGCAGTTCTTC	CASSLVGLAALGEQFF
TRBJ1-2	-	TRBV6-5	many	TGTGCCAGCAGTTACAGGGTTTTCTATGGCTACACCTTC	CASSYRVFYGYTF
TRBJ2-1	-	TRBV4-3	many	TGCGCCAGCAGCCAAGTAAGGGGAGAGCAGTTCTTC	CASSQVRGEQFF
TRBJ1-2	-	TRBV29-1	-	TGCAGCGTTTACACGACAGTCTATGGCTACACCTTC	CSVYTTVYGYTF
TRBJ2-3	-	TRBV11-2	many	TGTGCCAGCAGCTTAGATTTGGGTGGAGATACGCAGTATTTT	CASSLDLGGDTQYF
TRBJ2-3	TRBD2	TRBV5-6	many	TGTGCCAGCAGCCTGGGACTAGATCCAGATATGCAGTATTTT	CASSLGLDPDMQYF
TRBJ1-6	TRBD1	TRBV6-9	-	TGTGCCAGCAGTGAAGGAGGACAGGGGAATTCACCCCTCCACTTT	CASSEGGQGNSPLHF
TRBJ1-6	-	TRBV5-5	many	TGTGCCAGCAGCCCGGACTTGTGGATAGGACTCGAGACCCTCCACTTT	CASSPDLWIGLETLHF
TRBJ1-6	-	TRBV3-1	many	TGTGCCAGCAGCCAGTCTAATTCACCCCTCCACTTT	CASSQSNSPLHF
TRBJ2-6	-	TRBV2	many	TGTGCCAGCAGTCTAGCTCTGGGGGCCTTCTCTGGGGCCAACGTCCTGACTTTC	CASSLALGAFSGANVLTF
TRBJ1-1	-	TRBV4-1	-	TGCGCCAGCAGCCCCTTGACAGGGAACACTGAAGCTTTCTTT	CASSPLTGNTEAFF
TRBJ2-7	-	TRBV6-5	many	TGTGCCAGCAGTCACTCGATTGGAGGGGTCGAGCAGTACTTC	CASSHSIGGVEQYF
TRBJ1-5	-	TRBV14	once	TGTGCCAGCAGCCAAGGGGGCAATCAGCCCCAGCATTTT	CASSQGGNQPQHF
TRBJ1-5	-	TRBV18	many	TGTGCCAGCTCACCTAGTACAGGGAGCAATCAGCCCCAGCATTTT	CASSPSTGSNQPQHF
TRBJ2-5	TRBD2	TRBV5-4	-	TGTGCCAGCAGCTCCGTCCCACCAGCGGGATATGAGACCCAGTACTTC	CASSSVPPAGYETQYF
TRBJ1-1	-	TRBV11-1	few	TGTGCCAGCAGCTTACCGTATCCCAGAACTGAAGCTTTCTTT	CASSLPYPRTEAFF
TRBJ1-2	-	TRBV6-5	many	TGTGCCAGCAGTTATCGACCAGCCTCCGGGACATCTAACTATGGCTACACCTTC	CASSYRPASGTSNYGYTF
TRBJ2-3	-	TRBV5-1	-	TGCGCCAGCAGCTTGGGAGGGGCTAGGACGCAGTATTTT	CASSLGGARTQYF
TRBJ2-6	-	TRBV6-6	many	TGTGCCAGCACCCAAGATGCGCGATTCTCTGGGGCCAACGTCCTGACTTTC	CASTQDARFSGANVLTF
TRBJ1-3	-	TRBV3-1	-	TGTGCCAGCAGCACATTCGGCCGTTCTAGCTCTGGAAACACCATATATTTT	CASSTFGRSSSGNTIYF
TRBJ1-6	TRBD1	TRBV9	medium-sized	TGTGCCAGCAGCGTACGGGACAGGGGTAATTCACCCCTCCACTTT	CASSVRDRGNSPLHF
TRBJ2-1	TRBD1	TRBV6-5	many	TGTGCCAGCAGTTACTATGGGACAGGGGCCAATGAGCAGTTCTTC	CASSYYGTGANEQFF
TRBJ2-1	-	TRBV25-1	many	TGTGCCAGCAGTGAATATAGGGGGGCCGGGTACAATGAGCAGTTCTTC	CASSEYRGAGYNEQFF
TRBJ1-2	-	TRBV24-1	many	TGTGCCACCGGGGCTGAAGTTGGGGGCTACACCTTC	CATGAEVGGYTF
TRBJ1-2	TRBD1	TRBV20-1	few	TGCAGTGCTAGTGGACAGGGAGATAACTATGGCTACACCTTC	CSASGQGDNYGYTF
TRBJ1-2	-	TRBV6-1	many	TGTGCCAGCACCTTGTGGGGGGCGACCTATGGCTACACCTTC	CASTLWGATYGYTF
TRBJ2-2	TRBD1	TRBV7-9	many	TGTGCCAGCAGCTTAGCAGGGGGCCGTAGCGGGGAGCTGTTTTTT	CASSLAGGRSGELFF
TRBJ1-6	-	TRBV11-2	once	TGTACCAGCAGCTTGAGGCAGGGGTCACCCCTCCACTTT	CTSSLRQGSPLHF
TRBJ1-4	-	TRBV5-1	many	TGCGCCAGCAGCTTGAAAAGGGATGGGGAAAAACTGTTTTTT	CASSLKRDGEKLFF
TRBJ1-6	TRBD1	TRBV6-5	many	TGTGCCAGCAGTTCCACCAGGGGGTGGAGCCACTCACCCCTCCACTTT	CASSSTRGWSHSPLHF
TRBJ1-3	-	TRBV4-1	-	TGCGCCAGCAGCCCAGATCCACCCGGGACAAGCTCTGGAAACACCATATATTTT	CASSPDPPGTSSGNTIYF
TRBJ2-2	-	TRBV5-6	many	TGTGCCAGCAGCCCGGGAGCGATGACCGGGGAGCTGTTTTTT	CASSPGAMTGELFF
TRBJ1-6	TRBD1	TRBV6-1	many	TGTGCCAGCAGTGGCCACCGGGACAGGGGGCCTAAGAGCTCCTATAATTCACCCCTCCACTTT	CASSGHRDRGPKSSYNSPLHF
TRBJ1-4	TRBD1	TRBV7-8	-	TGTGCCAGCCTACAGGGGGCAGGGCAGCAACTGTTTTTT	CASLQGAGQQLFF
TRBJ1-5	-	TRBV28	many	TGTGCCAGCAGTTTAGGGAAGGGCTATCGTCAGCCCCAGCATTTT	CASSLGKGYRQPQHF
TRBJ2-3	-	TRBV6-1	many	TGTGCCAGCAGTGAAGGGTTTACAGATACGCAGTATTTT	CASSEGFTDTQYF
TRBJ2-7	TRBD2	TRBV2	-	TGTGCCAGCAGTGAGAAGGGGAGCGGGATCTACGAGCAGTACTTC	CASSEKGSGIYEQYF